This T cell receptor beta chain originates from a study of Ad26.COV2.S vaccination and SARS-CoV-2 variants. Whole-study results and caveats: Vaccine recipients and placebo recipients showed similar non-spike TCR breadth. Total responses of T cells may have been underestimated by the analyses of TCR breadth and depth. Reportedly, after vaccination the spike-specific CD8+ and CD4+ T cell responses displayed substantial breadth. The placebo group had lower spike-specific TCR breadth than the vaccine recipients did.

Method: immunoSEQ multiplex PCR; TCRdb's copy keeps in-frame clones and lacks some. The data show about 180,000 clones, with roughly nine tenths seen just once and around 6.1% held by the top ten. In the case of this clone: What it binds is not known.

This specimen was peripheral blood, taken after recovery from COVID-19. The clonotype comes from a human donor who had recovered from COVID-19.

CDR3 DNA sequence: TGTGCCAGCAGCCTAGGCTTCAGCTCCTACAATGAGCAGTTCTTC. This codes for CASSLGFSSYNEQFF. The V gene is TRBV7-3, the J gene TRBJ2-1; D gene unclear. V lost 5 bases and J 0 bases, leaving 11 bases between the germline ends. This CDR3 spans 15 amino acids. Germline V lookup: CDR1 SGHTA, CDR2 FQGTGA.